The entry below describes one TCR beta chain. No antigen is known for it. This sample is drawn from a study of beta chain features in type 1 diabetes. Notes on the study in general: For Type 1 diabetes patients, all four CD4+ subsets carried TCRB CDR3s that were moderately but significantly shorter.

The investigators reverse transcribed all of the isolated RNA, so they sequenced expressed TCRB transcripts. Using immunoSEQ multiplex PCR, the repertoire was profiled, and TCRdb retains in-frame clones only, with some absent. This sample yields more than 250,000 clones, of which about a fifth are seen a single time; more than 0.025% belongs to the top ten. The specimen sequenced was naive CD4+ T cells from blood. This TCR was recovered from a woman aged 35 to 49 with type 1 diabetes.

In DNA, the CDR3 is TGTGCCAGCAGCTTAGCGAGGGATGCCCACACTGAAGCTTTCTTT. Amino acid sequence: CASSLARDAHTEAFF. V and J are TRBV7-2 and TRBJ1-1, with unresolved D. Per the germline V gene, CDR1 is SGHTA and CDR2 is FQGNSA. CDR3 length equals 15 residues. The V gene lost 0 bases and the J gene lost 3 bases, with 11 bases spanning the gap.